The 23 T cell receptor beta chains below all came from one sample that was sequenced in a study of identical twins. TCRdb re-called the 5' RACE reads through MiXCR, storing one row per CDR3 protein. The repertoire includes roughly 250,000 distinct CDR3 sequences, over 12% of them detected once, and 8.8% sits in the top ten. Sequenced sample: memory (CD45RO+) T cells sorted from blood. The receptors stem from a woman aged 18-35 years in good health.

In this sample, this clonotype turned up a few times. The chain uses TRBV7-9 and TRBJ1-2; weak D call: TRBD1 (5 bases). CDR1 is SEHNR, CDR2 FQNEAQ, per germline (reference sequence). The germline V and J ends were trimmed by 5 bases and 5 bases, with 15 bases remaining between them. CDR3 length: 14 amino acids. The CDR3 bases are TGTGCCAGCAGCCGACCCTCGAAGGGGTATGGCTACACCTTC. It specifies CASSRPSKGYGYTF.

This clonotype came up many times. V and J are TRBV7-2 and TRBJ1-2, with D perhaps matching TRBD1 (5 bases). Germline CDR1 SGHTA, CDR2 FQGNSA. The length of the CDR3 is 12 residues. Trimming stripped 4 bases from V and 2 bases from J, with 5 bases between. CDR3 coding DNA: TGTGCCAGCAGCTGGGGGAACTATGGCTACACCTTC. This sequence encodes CASSWGNYGYTF.

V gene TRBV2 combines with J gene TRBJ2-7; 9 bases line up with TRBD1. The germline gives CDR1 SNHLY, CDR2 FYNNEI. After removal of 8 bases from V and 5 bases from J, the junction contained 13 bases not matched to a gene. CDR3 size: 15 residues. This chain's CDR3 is CASSVPGTGPHEQYF. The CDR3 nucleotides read TGTGCCAGCTCAGTTCCCGGGACAGGGCCTCACGAGCAGTACTTC.

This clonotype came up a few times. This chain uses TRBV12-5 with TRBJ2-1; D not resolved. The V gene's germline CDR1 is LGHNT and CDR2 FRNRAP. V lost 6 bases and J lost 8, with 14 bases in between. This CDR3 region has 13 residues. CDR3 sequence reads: CASGIYQMYEQFF. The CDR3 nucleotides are TGTGCTAGTGGCATTTATCAAATGTATGAGCAGTTCTTC.

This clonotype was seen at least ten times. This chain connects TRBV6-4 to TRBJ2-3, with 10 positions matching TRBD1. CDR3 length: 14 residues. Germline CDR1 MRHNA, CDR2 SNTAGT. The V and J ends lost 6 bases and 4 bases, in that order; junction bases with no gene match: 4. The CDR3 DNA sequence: TGTGCCAGCAGCGCGACAGGGGGCTCAGATACGCAGTATTTT. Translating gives CASSATGGSDTQYF.

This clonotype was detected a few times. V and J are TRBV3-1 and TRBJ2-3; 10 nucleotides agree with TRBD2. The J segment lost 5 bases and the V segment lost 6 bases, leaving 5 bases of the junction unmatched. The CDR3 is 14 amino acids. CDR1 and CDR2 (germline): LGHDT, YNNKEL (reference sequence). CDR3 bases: TGTGCCAGCAGGCTAGCGGGAGTCGAAGATACGCAGTATTTT. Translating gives CASRLAGVEDTQYF.

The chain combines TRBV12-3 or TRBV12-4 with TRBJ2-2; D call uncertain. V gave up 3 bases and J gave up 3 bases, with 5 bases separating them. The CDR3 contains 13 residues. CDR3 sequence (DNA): TGTGCCAGCAGTTTGAGGCACACCGGGGAGCTGTTTTTT. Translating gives CASSLRHTGELFF.

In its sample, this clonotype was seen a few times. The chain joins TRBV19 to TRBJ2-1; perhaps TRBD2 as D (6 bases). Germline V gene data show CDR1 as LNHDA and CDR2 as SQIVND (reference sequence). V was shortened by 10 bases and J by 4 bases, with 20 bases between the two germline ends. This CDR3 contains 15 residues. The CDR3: CAIPCGASRYNEQFF. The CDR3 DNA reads TGTGCCATACCCTGCGGGGCGTCCAGGTACAATGAGCAGTTCTTC.

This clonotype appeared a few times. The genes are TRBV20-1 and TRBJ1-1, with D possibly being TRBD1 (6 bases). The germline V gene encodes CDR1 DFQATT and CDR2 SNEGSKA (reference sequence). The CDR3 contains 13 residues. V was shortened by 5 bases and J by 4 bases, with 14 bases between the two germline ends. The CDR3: CSAQRGMSTEAFF. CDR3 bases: TGCAGTGCTCAAAGGGGGATGAGCACTGAAGCTTTCTTT.

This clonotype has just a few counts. The CDR3 sequence is CSRGGELNTEAFF. The CDR3 nucleotides are TGCAGTAGAGGTGGAGAGTTGAACACTGAAGCTTTCTTT. The V gene is TRBV20-1, the J gene TRBJ1-1; no reliable D call. Germline V gives CDR1 DFQATT, CDR2 SNEGSKA (reference sequence). The CDR3 runs to 13 residues. The germline V and J ends were trimmed by 8 bases and 0 bases, with 13 bases remaining between them.

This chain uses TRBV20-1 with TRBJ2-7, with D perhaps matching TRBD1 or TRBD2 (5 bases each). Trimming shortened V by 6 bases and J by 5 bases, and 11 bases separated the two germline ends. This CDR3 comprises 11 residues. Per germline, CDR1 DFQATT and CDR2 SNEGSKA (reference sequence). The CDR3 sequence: CSALRGDEQYF. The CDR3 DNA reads TGCAGTGCCCTACGGGGCGACGAGCAGTACTTC.

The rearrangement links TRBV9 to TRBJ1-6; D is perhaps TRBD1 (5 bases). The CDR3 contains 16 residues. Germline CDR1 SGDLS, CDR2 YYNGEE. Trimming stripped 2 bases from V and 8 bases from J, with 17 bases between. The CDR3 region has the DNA TGTGCCAGCAGCGTTCAGGGCGGCATCCTCGATTCACCCCTCCACTTT. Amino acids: CASSVQGGILDSPLHF.

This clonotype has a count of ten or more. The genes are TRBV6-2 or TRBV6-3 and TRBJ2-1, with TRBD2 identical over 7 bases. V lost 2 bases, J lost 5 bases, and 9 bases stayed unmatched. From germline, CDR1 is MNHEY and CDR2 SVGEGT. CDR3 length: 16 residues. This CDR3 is CASSYLPPGTNNEQFF. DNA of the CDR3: TGTGCCAGCAGTTACCTCCCCCCCGGGACTAACAATGAGCAGTTCTTC.

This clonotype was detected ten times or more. CDR3 in DNA: TGTGCCAGCAGTCAGTTACTGAACACTGAAGCTTTCTTT. Residues: CASSQLLNTEAFF. The V call is TRBV12-3 or TRBV12-4, the J call TRBJ1-1; D is undetermined. Between the trimmed V and J ends, which lost 5 bases and 0 bases, there was a span of 7 bases. CDR3 length equals 13 residues.

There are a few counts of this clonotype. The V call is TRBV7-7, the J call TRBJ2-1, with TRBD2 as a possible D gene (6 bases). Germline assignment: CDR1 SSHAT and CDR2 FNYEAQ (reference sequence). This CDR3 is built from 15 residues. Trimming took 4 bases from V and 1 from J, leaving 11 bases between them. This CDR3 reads CASSSGTASYNEQFF. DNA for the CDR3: TGTGCCAGCAGCTCCGGGACTGCATCCTACAATGAGCAGTTCTTC.

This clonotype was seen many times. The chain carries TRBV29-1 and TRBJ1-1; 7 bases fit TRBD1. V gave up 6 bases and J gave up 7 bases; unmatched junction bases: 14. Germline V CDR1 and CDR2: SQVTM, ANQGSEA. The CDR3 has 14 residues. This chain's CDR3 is CSVKAGTERGEAFF. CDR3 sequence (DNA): TGCAGCGTCAAAGCCGGGACAGAGAGGGGTGAAGCTTTCTTT.

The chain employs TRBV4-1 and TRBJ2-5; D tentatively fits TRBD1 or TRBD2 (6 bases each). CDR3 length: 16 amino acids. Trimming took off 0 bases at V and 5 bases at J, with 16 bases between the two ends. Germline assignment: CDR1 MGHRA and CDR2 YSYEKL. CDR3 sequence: CASSQDSGAFWETQYF. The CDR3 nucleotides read TGCGCCAGCAGCCAAGATTCGGGGGCATTTTGGGAGACCCAGTACTTC.

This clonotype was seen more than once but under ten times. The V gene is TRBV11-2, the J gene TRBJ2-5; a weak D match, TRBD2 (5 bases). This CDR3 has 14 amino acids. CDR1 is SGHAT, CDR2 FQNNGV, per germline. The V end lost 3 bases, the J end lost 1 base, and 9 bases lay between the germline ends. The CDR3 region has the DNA TGTGCCAGCAGCTTTCTAGCAGGCCAAGAGACCCAGTACTTC. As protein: CASSFLAGQETQYF.

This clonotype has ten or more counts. CDR3 coding DNA: TGTGCCAGCAATCCTCGGGGCTCCTACAATGAGCAGTTCTTC. It is translated as CASNPRGSYNEQFF. The rearrangement uses TRBV6-1 and TRBJ2-1; D is possibly TRBD2 (5 bases). The length of the CDR3 is 14 residues. Per germline, CDR1 MNHNS and CDR2 SASEGT. The germline V and J ends were trimmed by 7 bases and 0 bases, with 10 bases remaining between them.

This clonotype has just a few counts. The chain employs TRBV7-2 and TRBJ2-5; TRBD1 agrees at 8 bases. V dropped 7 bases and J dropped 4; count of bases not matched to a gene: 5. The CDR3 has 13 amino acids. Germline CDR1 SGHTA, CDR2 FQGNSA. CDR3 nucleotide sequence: TGTGCCAGCACCCCGGACAGGGCAGAGACCCAGTACTTC. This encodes CASTPDRAETQYF. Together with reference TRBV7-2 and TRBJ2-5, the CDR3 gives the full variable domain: GAGVSQSPSNKVTEKGKDVELRCDPISGHTALYWYRQSLGQGLEFLIYFQGNSAPDKSGLPSDRFSAERTGGSVSTLTIQRTQQEDSAVYLCASTPDRAETQYFGPGTRLLVL.

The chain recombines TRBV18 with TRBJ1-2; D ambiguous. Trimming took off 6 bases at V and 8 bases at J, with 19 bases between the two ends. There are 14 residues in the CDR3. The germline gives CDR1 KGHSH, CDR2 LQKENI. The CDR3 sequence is CASSPGQVYWGYTF. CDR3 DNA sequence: TGTGCCAGCTCCCCCGGGCAGGTCTACTGGGGCTACACCTTC.

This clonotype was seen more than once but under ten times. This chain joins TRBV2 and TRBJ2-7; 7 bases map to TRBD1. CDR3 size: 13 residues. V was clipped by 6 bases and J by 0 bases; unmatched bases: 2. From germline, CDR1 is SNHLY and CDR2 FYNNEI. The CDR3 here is CASRGDSSYEQYF. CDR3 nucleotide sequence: TGTGCCAGCAGGGGGGACAGCTCCTACGAGCAGTACTTC.

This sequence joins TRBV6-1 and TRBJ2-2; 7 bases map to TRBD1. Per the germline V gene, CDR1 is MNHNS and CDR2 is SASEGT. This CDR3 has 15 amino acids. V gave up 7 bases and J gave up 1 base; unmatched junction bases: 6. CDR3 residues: CASTLTGRNTGELFF. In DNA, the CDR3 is TGTGCCAGCACCCTGACAGGGAGGAACACCGGGGAGCTGTTTTTT.